The rows below give T cell receptor beta chains drawn from one sample of a study of blood T cell repertoires in COVID-19. Assay: immunoSEQ multiplex PCR; the TCRdb copy retains only in-frame clones and omits some. This sample yields approximately 120,000 clones, of which roughly 79% are seen a single time; about a fifth belongs to the top ten. The sequencing input was peripheral blood. The receptors shown here come from a man of 80 years or more with acute or convalescent COVID-19. CDR3s include the opening cysteine and the closing phenylalanine or tryptophan. Fields, in order: J gene, V gene, CDR3 protein.

j_gene: TRBJ2-1; v_gene: TRBV7-9; CDR3aa: CASSLAQGINEQFF
j_gene: TRBJ1-6; v_gene: TRBV2; CDR3aa: CASSVGSGGSPLHF
j_gene: TRBJ1-3; v_gene: TRBV6-5; CDR3aa: CASSSLGNTIYF
j_gene: TRBJ1-2; v_gene: TRBV19; CDR3aa: CASSFEGHLTRGYTF
j_gene: TRBJ2-7; v_gene: TRBV6-5; CDR3aa: CASSGDRTYEQYF
j_gene: TRBJ1-1; v_gene: TRBV27; CDR3aa: CASSLMRNTEAFF
j_gene: TRBJ1-5; v_gene: TRBV7-2; CDR3aa: CASSLMSINQPQHF
j_gene: TRBJ1-2; v_gene: TRBV5-6; CDR3aa: CASSLGQLNYGYTF
j_gene: TRBJ1-1; v_gene: TRBV30; CDR3aa: CAWSVVRNTEAFF
j_gene: TRBJ2-5; v_gene: TRBV6-5; CDR3aa: CASRPQGAPGETQYF
j_gene: TRBJ2-7; v_gene: TRBV27; CDR3aa: CASSPTGTDSYEQYF
j_gene: TRBJ1-2; v_gene: TRBV4-2; CDR3aa: CASSRGFRGRDYGYTF
j_gene: TRBJ2-5; v_gene: TRBV28; CDR3aa: CASSLSDPGRETQYF
j_gene: TRBJ1-1; v_gene: TRBV5-5; CDR3aa: CASSLAEMNTEAFF
j_gene: TRBJ2-7; v_gene: TRBV6-2/TRBV6-3; CDR3aa: CASSRVGRGYEQYF
j_gene: TRBJ2-7; v_gene: TRBV3-1/TRBV3-2; CDR3aa: CATPEDRGSYEQYF
j_gene: TRBJ2-3; v_gene: TRBV28; CDR3aa: CASSSGTDTQYF
j_gene: TRBJ1-6; v_gene: TRBV6-1; CDR3aa: CASSEDPGQTIYNSPLHF
j_gene: TRBJ2-5; v_gene: TRBV11-2; CDR3aa: CASSLDERGGRGETQYF
j_gene: TRBJ2-3; v_gene: TRBV7-9; CDR3aa: CASSLSRGTDTQYF
j_gene: TRBJ2-3; v_gene: TRBV2; CDR3aa: CACSPKGGPSTDTQYF
j_gene: TRBJ2-7; v_gene: TRBV3-1/TRBV3-2; CDR3aa: CASSPSWERGSHEQYF
j_gene: TRBJ1-1; v_gene: TRBV11-2; CDR3aa: CASSLEYAGRAFF
j_gene: TRBJ2-1; v_gene: TRBV9; CDR3aa: CATRAGTSYNEQFF
j_gene: TRBJ1-1; v_gene: TRBV2; CDR3aa: CASSEQNTEAFF
j_gene: TRBJ1-2; v_gene: TRBV4-2; CDR3aa: CASSQDRAGGYTF
j_gene: TRBJ2-3; v_gene: TRBV19; CDR3aa: CASSIMGGRGRTDTQYF
j_gene: TRBJ2-1; v_gene: TRBV7-2; CDR3aa: CASSLNGQGTEQFF
j_gene: TRBJ2-6; v_gene: TRBV6-2/TRBV6-3; CDR3aa: CASSYRGRYSPSGANVLTF
j_gene: TRBJ1-1; v_gene: TRBV30; CDR3aa: CAYRVNTEAFF
j_gene: TRBJ1-3; v_gene: TRBV18; CDR3aa: CASSPPDTNGNTIYF
j_gene: TRBJ2-1; v_gene: TRBV5-1; CDR3aa: CASSLGTGGYHEQFF
j_gene: TRBJ1-2; v_gene: TRBV15; CDR3aa: CATSRDNAGSAVGYTF
j_gene: TRBJ2-5; v_gene: TRBV19; CDR3aa: CASSMGQRQETQYF
j_gene: TRBJ1-5; v_gene: TRBV11-2; CDR3aa: CASSLGDRGLGQPQHF
j_gene: TRBJ2-1; v_gene: TRBV27; CDR3aa: CASSRDSREQFF
j_gene: TRBJ1-1; v_gene: TRBV2; CDR3aa: CASSGGGQVRTEAFF
j_gene: TRBJ1-2; v_gene: TRBV7-9; CDR3aa: CASSLIGQGFPQSYTF
j_gene: TRBJ1-4; v_gene: TRBV15; CDR3aa: CATGQGRTNEKLFF
j_gene: TRBJ2-5; v_gene: TRBV12-3/TRBV12-4; CDR3aa: CASSKTSRGTQYF
j_gene: TRBJ2-3; v_gene: TRBV5-6; CDR3aa: CASSLLRLAGASTDTQYF
j_gene: TRBJ2-7; v_gene: TRBV4-2; CDR3aa: CASSQYTSGGYEQYF
j_gene: TRBJ2-1; v_gene: TRBV27; CDR3aa: CASSTPRGAGYNEQFF
j_gene: TRBJ2-5; v_gene: TRBV6-2/TRBV6-3; CDR3aa: CASSPTGITYETQYF
j_gene: TRBJ1-3; v_gene: TRBV2; CDR3aa: CASGGIPNTIYF
j_gene: TRBJ2-2; v_gene: TRBV5-1; CDR3aa: CASSPRGTGGPSTNTGELFF
j_gene: TRBJ1-5; v_gene: TRBV28; CDR3aa: CASSSGSQPQHF
j_gene: TRBJ1-1; v_gene: TRBV18; CDR3aa: CASSPGLDAEAFF
j_gene: TRBJ2-7; v_gene: TRBV11-2; CDR3aa: CASSSKGPGDYEQYF
j_gene: TRBJ2-5; v_gene: TRBV5-6; CDR3aa: CASSFTGLARETQYF
j_gene: TRBJ2-2; v_gene: TRBV27; CDR3aa: CASSLRRYRGVLFF
j_gene: TRBJ1-2; v_gene: TRBV18; CDR3aa: CASSLEDRGHGGYTF
j_gene: TRBJ1-1; v_gene: TRBV5-1; CDR3aa: CASSLASAGGNTEAFF
j_gene: TRBJ2-3; v_gene: TRBV6-5; CDR3aa: CASSYTGWDTQYF
j_gene: TRBJ2-1; v_gene: TRBV12-3/TRBV12-4; CDR3aa: CASSSREEQFF